The 5 T cell receptor beta chains in this list originate from one sample, sequenced in a study of OX40 agonist ivuxolimab in advanced cancers. Sequenced by immunoSEQ multiplex PCR; TCRdb stores in-frame clones only, minus some. The data hold 40,000 to 50,000 clones, with around four fifths observed a single time. The sequencing used CD4+ or CD8+ T cells sorted from blood, collected in a trial of the OX40 agonist ivuxolimab. The receptors stem from an adult with an advanced solid tumor such as melanoma, head and neck, liver or kidney cancer.

The chain combines TRBV29-1 with TRBJ2-1, with D possibly being TRBD1 (5 bases). In germline, CDR1 is SQVTM, CDR2 ANQGSEA. Trimming cost V 7 bases and J 2 bases, with 12 bases left between them. This CDR3 has 13 residues. The CDR3 region has the DNA TGCAGCGGAATACAGGTCCCCTACAATGAGCAGTTCTTC. Its translation: CSGIQVPYNEQFF.

The chain carries TRBV2 and TRBJ2-1; D is perhaps TRBD1 or TRBD2 (5 bases each). Germline CDR1 SNHLY, CDR2 FYNNEI. CDR3 length: 13 amino acids. Trimming took off 7 bases at V and 7 bases at J, with 14 bases between the two ends. Here the CDR3 reads CASILGWGNEQFF. CDR3 nucleotide sequence: TGTGCCAGCATCCTAGGGTGGGGGAATGAGCAGTTCTTC.

The chain couples TRBV18 to TRBJ1-2, with 7 nucleotides matching TRBD1. The CDR3 has 17 amino acids. The trim removed 2 bases at V and 2 bases at J, leaving 11 bases unmatched. Germline V gene data show CDR1 as KGHSH and CDR2 as LQKENI. CDR3 in amino acids: CASSPAGYRGGNYGYTF. CDR3 DNA: TGTGCCAGCTCACCAGCAGGTTACAGGGGAGGGAACTATGGCTACACCTTC.

J is TRBJ2-5 and V is TRBV28; weak D call: TRBD1 (6 bases). Trimming cost V 4 bases and J 1 base, with 10 bases left between them. Germline V gene lookup returns CDR1 MDHEN and CDR2 SYDVKM. The length of the CDR3 is 14 residues. CDR3 in amino acids: CASSSIQGQETQYF. The CDR3 coding sequence is TGTGCCAGCAGTTCCATACAGGGCCAAGAGACCCAGTACTTC.

The chain has TRBV10-1 and TRBJ1-1, with unresolved D. CDR3 length: 12 residues. The germline V gene has CDR1 WNHNN and CDR2 SYGVQD (reference sequence). Trimming stripped 2 bases from V and 8 bases from J, with 9 bases between. The CDR3: CASSEVPLEAFF. As DNA, the CDR3 is TGCGCCAGCAGTGAGGTCCCTCTGGAAGCTTTCTTT.